The rows below give T cell receptor beta chains drawn from one sample of a study of shared clonotypes between healthy human individuals. The assay was immunoSEQ multiplex PCR, and TCRdb's table has in-frame clones only and misses some. The sample has approximately 2,200,000 clones; approximately 94% are singletons. Sequenced input: naive CD8+ T cells from PBMCs. The source of these receptors is a man aged 18-30 years in good health. Some clones in this sample may be carry-over from other donors' samples. Both conserved end residues are part of each CDR3. The order of the fields is J gene, V gene, CDR3 protein.

>TRBJ2-1|TRBV10-2
CASSVPGRADEQFF
>TRBJ1-5|TRBV28
CASGLTYSNQPQHF
>TRBJ1-1|TRBV7-9
CASSLPPWENTEAFF
>TRBJ1-1|TRBV28
CASSLAGPNTEAFF
>TRBJ2-7|TRBV27
CASSLWTATSEQYF
>TRBJ2-7|TRBV7-2
CASSLPTYEQYF
>TRBJ2-7|TRBV6-1
CASSGYSFNSYEQYF
>TRBJ1-5|TRBV2
CATDRAGGQPQHF
>TRBJ2-5|TRBV13
CASSRREQETQYF
>TRBJ2-1|TRBV5-6
CASSPDQSDEQFF
>TRBJ2-2|TRBV4-3
CASSQDTRTNTGELFF
>TRBJ2-2|TRBV10-3
CATSRLAGVYTGELFF
>TRBJ2-3|TRBV11-2
CAIQGSGTTLTDTQYF
>TRBJ2-1|TRBV11-2
CASRRLNYNEQFF
>TRBJ1-1|TRBV2
CASRAVLTGYTEAFF
>TRBJ1-3|TRBV28
CASRQGKSSGNTIYF
>TRBJ2-5|TRBV27
CASRPTGTGSWETQYF
>TRBJ1-1|TRBV6-5
CASSPQGVFGTEAFF
>TRBJ2-1|TRBV30
CAWIVGNEQFF
>TRBJ2-1|TRBV29-1
CSVVWYNEQFF
>TRBJ2-7|TRBV27
CASSLGARGRSEQYF
>TRBJ2-5|TRBV19
CASRRGLTETQYF
>TRBJ1-6|TRBV2
CASSEGGLGSPLHF
>TRBJ2-3|TRBV9
CASSVGSNTDTQYF
>TRBJ2-2|TRBV7-8
CASSPGADTGELFF
>TRBJ2-1|TRBV9
CASSATVAGATNEQFF
>TRBJ2-1|TRBV7-9
CASSKNRDRPYNEQFF
>TRBJ2-7|TRBV18
CASSLNGQAPYEQYF
>TRBJ2-3|TRBV7-9
CASSFEGGGRALDTQYF
>TRBJ2-3|TRBV14
CASSQEFPGEDTQYF
>TRBJ2-7|TRBV7-6
CASSPEMRGALYEQYF